This note documents a single T cell receptor (beta chain) sequence. This specimen belongs to a study of blood T cell repertoires in COVID-19. The wider study: From T cells, B-cell-depleted T cells, or PBMCs came the material, which was cDNA or gDNA.

Germline V CDR1 and CDR2: SGHVS, FNYEAQ. V gave up 1 base and J gave up 9 bases; unmatched junction bases: 12. The CDR3 covers 19 residues. Study processing details: Scientists estimated how many nucleated cells there were by amplifying reference gene primers. The protocol was immunoSEQ multiplex PCR, while the TCRdb copy is restricted to in-frame clones and leaves out a portion. V and J calls and clone size are copied from that table; D and trimming were computed from the DNA. The top ten hold 6.5% of the sample, which has fewer than 200,000 clones, roughly 78% seen once. The sequence was collected from a man aged 65-85 years with active or convalescent COVID-19. Input material: peripheral blood. The chain links TRBV7-6 to TRBJ2-1; TRBD2 matches 16 bases. CDR3: CASSLGGTGTSGRVSEQFF. The DNA for the CDR3 is TGTGCCAGCAGCTTAGGGGGTACCGGGACTAGCGGGAGGGTGAGTGAGCAGTTCTTC.